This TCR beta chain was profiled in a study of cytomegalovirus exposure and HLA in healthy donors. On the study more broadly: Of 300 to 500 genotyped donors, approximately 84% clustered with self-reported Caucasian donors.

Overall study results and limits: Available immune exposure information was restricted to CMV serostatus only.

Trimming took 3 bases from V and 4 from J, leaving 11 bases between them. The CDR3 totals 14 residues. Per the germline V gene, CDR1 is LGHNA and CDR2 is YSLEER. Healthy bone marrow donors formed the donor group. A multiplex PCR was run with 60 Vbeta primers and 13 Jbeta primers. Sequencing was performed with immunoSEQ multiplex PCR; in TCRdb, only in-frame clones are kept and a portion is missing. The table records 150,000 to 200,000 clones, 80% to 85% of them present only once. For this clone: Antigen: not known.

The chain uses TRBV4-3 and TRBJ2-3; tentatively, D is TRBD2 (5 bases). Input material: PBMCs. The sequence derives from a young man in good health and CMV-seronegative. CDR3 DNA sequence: TGCGCCAGCAGCCAGGAGGACGGCGCAGATACGCAGTATTTT. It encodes CASSQEDGADTQYF.